One and the same sample provided the 5 T cell receptor beta chains below, sequenced in a study of CD8 T cells in Susac syndrome. RNA in amounts of roughly 0.45 to 1 ug was reverse transcribed with random hexamers. TCRdb re-derived calls from the immunoSEQ multiplex PCR reads in MiXCR, one entry per CDR3 protein. The sample carries about 200,000 distinct CDR3 sequences, about 95% recorded once. The specimen was CD4+ T cells from PBMCs. The receptor source for this set is a human donor in good health.

The CDR3: CASSFTRSSNEQFF. In nucleotides, the CDR3 is TGTGCCAGCAGTTTTACCAGAAGTAGCAATGAGCAGTTCTTC. The V gene is TRBV27, the J gene TRBJ2-1; D is uncertain. Trimming pared 3 bases from V and 6 bases from J, leaving 12 bases between. Germline V lookup: CDR1 MNHEY, CDR2 SMNVEV (reference sequence). There are 14 residues in the CDR3.

The V gene is TRBV9, the J gene TRBJ1-4, with D perhaps TRBD1 (5 bases). Looked up from germline, CDR1 is SGDLS and CDR2 is YYNGEE. This CDR3 contains 13 residues. V gave up 2 bases and J gave up 6 bases, with 8 bases separating them. DNA for the CDR3: TGTGCCAGCAGCGTGGCAGGGCATGAAAAACTGTTTTTT. This sequence encodes CASSVAGHEKLFF.

V is TRBV24-1 and J is TRBJ2-2, with a possible D match to TRBD1 (5 bases). The CDR3 is made up of 13 amino acids. Germline V lookup: CDR1 KGHDR, CDR2 SFDVKD. V was shortened by 4 bases and J by 10 bases, with 12 bases between the two germline ends. CDR3 DNA: TGTGCCACCAGTGAAGGGGCGCAAGAGGAGCTGTTTTTT. Its protein product is CATSEGAQEELFF.

The rearrangement links TRBV20-1 to TRBJ1-6; D gene uncertain. The V gene's germline CDR1 is DFQATT and CDR2 SNEGSKA (reference sequence). Trimming shortened V by 1 base and J by 10 bases, and 14 bases separated the two germline ends. The CDR3 is 14 residues long. The CDR3 spells CSARAPSFGSPLHF. CDR3 nucleotides: TGCAGTGCTAGAGCACCATCTTTTGGGTCACCCCTCCACTTT.

The chain combines TRBV12-3 or TRBV12-4 with TRBJ1-5; TRBD1 might be the D (5 bases). V lost 6 bases to trimming and J lost 0 bases, with 12 bases between them. The CDR3 is 15 amino acids. The CDR3 DNA sequence: TGTGCCAGCAGCCCGGGACGGAATAGCAATCAGCCCCAGCATTTT. Its translation: CASSPGRNSNQPQHF.